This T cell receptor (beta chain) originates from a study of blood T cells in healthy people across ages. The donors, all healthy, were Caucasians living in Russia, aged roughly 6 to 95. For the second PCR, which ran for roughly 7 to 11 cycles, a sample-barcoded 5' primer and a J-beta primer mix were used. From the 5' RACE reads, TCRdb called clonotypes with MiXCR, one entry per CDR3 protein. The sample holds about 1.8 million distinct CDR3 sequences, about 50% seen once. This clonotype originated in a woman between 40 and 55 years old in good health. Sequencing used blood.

CDR3 DNA sequence: TGTGCCAGCAGTTACTCGAAGACAGGGGCCAATGAGCAGTTCTTC. This gives the protein CASSYSKTGANEQFF. The chain employs TRBV6-6 and TRBJ2-1; 8 bases match TRBD1. The CDR3 is 15 amino acids. From germline, CDR1 is MNHNY and CDR2 SVGAGI (reference sequence). J gave up 6 bases and V 0 bases, and 4 bases lay outside the gene matches.